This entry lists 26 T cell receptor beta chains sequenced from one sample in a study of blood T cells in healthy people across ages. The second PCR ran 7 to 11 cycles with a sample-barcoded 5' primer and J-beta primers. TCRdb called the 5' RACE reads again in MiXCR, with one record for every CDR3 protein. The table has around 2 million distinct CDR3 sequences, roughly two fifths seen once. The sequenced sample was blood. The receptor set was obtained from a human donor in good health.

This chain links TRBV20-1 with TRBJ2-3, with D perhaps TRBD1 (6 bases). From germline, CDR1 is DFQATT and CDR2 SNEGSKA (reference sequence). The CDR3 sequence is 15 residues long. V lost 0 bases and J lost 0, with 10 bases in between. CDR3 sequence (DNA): TGCAGTGCTAGAGAGGGGGCAGGAAGCACAGATACGCAGTATTTT. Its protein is CSAREGAGSTDTQYF.

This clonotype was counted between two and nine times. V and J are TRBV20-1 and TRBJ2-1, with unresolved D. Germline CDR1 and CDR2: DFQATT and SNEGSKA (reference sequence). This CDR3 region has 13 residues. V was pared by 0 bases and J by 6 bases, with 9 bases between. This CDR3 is CSARDPVLNEQFF. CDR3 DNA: TGCAGTGCTAGAGATCCCGTCCTCAATGAGCAGTTCTTC.

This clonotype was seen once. Here the CDR3 reads CSARARASEQYF. The CDR3 DNA reads as TGCAGTGCCCGAGCCAGGGCGAGCGAGCAGTACTTC. This chain uses TRBV20-1 with TRBJ2-7; possibly TRBD1 for D (5 bases). CDR3 length: 12 residues. Germline V lookup: CDR1 DFQATT, CDR2 SNEGSKA (reference sequence). V was pared by 6 bases and J by 6 bases, with 15 bases between.

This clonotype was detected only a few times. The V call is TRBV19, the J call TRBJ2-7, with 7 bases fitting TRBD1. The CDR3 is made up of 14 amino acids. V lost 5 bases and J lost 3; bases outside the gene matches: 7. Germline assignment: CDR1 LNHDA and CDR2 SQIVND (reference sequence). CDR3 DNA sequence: TGTGCCAGTAGTCGGAGACAGGGTCACTACGAGCAGTACTTC. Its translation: CASSRRQGHYEQYF.

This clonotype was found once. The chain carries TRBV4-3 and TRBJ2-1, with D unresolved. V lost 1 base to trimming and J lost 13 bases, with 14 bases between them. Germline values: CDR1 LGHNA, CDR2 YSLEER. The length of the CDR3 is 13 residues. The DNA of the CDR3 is TGCGCCAGCAGCCAAGGCGTCAAAAACATTCAGTTCTTC. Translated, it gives CASSQGVKNIQFF.

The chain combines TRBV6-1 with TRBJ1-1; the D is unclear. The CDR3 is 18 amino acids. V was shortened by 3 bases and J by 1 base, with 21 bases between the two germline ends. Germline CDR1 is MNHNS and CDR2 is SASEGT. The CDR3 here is CASSDLSRGRTGNTEAFF. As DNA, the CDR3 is TGTGCCAGCAGTGATTTATCTCGCGGAAGGACCGGGAACACTGAAGCTTTCTTT.

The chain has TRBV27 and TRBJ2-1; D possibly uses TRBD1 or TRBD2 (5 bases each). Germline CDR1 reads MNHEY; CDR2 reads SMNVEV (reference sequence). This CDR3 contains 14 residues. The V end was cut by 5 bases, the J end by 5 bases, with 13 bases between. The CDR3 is CASSRDGLHNEQFF. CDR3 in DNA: TGTGCCAGCAGTAGGGACGGGCTCCACAATGAGCAGTTCTTC.

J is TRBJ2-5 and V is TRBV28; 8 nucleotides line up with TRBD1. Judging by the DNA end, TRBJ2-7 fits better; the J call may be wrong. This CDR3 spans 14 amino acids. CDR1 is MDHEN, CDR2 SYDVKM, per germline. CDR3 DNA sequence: TGTGCCAGCAGTTCTACCGGGACAGGTCACGAGCAGTACTTC. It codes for CASSSTGTGHEQYF.

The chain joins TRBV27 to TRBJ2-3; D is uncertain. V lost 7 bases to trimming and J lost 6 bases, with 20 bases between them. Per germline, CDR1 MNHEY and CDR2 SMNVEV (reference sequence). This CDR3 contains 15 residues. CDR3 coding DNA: TGTGCCAGCACCGCCGACATTTCTCTCCCCGATACGCAGTATTTT. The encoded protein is CASTADISLPDTQYF.

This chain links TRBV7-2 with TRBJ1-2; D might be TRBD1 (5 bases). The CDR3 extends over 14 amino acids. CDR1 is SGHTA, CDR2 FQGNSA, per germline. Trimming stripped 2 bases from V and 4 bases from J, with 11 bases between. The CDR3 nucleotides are TGTGCCAGCAGCTTAAGGGGACCGGGCTATGGCTACACCTTC. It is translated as CASSLRGPGYGYTF.

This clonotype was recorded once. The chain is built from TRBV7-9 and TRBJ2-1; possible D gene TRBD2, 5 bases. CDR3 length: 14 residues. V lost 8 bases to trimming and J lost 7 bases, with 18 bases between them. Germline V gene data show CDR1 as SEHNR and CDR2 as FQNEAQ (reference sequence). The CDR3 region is CASLGRAPGNEQFF. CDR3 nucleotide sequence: TGTGCCAGCTTAGGGCGGGCCCCGGGGAATGAGCAGTTCTTC.

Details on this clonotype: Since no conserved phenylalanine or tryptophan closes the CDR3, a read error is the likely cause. In DNA, the CDR3 is TGCAGCGCAGGACTCGACAATGAGCAGTTCTAC. It is translated as CSAGLDNEQFY. This chain uses TRBV29-1 with TRBJ2-1; D possibly corresponds to TRBD2 (5 bases). Trimming stripped 7 bases from V and 5 bases from J, with 9 bases between. Germline lookup yields CDR1 SQVTM and CDR2 ANQGSEA. This CDR3 is built from 11 residues.

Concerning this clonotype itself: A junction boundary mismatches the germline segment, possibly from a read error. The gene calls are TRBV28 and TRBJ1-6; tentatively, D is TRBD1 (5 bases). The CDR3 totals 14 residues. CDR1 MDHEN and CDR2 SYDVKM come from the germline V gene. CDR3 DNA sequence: TGTGCCAGCAGTCCCTGGGGGGGTAATTCGCCCCTCCACTTT. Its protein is CASSPWGGNSPLHF.

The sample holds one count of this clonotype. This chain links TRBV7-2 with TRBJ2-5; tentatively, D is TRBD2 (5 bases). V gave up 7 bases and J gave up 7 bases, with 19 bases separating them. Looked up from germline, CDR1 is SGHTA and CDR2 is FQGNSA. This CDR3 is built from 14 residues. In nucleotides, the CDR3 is TGTGCCAGCACATTCATTGTCCTAGAGGGGACCCAGTACTTC. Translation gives CASTFIVLEGTQYF.

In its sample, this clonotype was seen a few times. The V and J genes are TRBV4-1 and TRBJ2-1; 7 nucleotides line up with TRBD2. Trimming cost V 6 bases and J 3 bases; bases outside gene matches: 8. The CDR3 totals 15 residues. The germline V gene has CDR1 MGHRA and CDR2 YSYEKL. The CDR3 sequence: CASSPLAERYNEQFF. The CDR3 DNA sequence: TGCGCCAGCAGTCCCCTAGCGGAACGCTACAATGAGCAGTTCTTC.

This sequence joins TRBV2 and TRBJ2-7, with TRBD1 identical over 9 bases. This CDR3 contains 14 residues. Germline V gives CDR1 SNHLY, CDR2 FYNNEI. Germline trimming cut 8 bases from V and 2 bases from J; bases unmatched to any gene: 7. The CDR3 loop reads CASAGTGRPYEQYF. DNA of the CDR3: TGTGCCAGCGCGGGGACAGGGCGCCCCTACGAGCAGTACTTC. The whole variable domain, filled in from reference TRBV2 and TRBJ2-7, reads EPEVTQTPSHQVTQMGQEVILRCVPISNHLYFYWYRQILGQKVEFLVSFYNNEISEKSEIFDDQFSVERPDGSNFTLKIRSTKLEDSAMYFCASAGTGRPYEQYFGPGTRLTVT.

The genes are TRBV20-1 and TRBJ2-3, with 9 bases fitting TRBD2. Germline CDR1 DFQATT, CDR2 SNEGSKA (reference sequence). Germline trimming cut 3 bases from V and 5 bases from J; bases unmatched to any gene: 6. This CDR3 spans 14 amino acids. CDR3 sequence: CSARSGLALDTQYF. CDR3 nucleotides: TGCAGTGCTAGGTCGGGACTAGCTTTAGATACGCAGTATTTT.

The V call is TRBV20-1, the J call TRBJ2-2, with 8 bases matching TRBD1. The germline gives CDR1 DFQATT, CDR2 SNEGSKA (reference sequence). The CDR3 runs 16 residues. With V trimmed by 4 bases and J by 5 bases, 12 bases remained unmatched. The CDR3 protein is CSATTPGTGQTGELFF. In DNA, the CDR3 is TGCAGTGCTACAACCCCGGGGACAGGCCAAACCGGGGAGCTGTTTTTT.

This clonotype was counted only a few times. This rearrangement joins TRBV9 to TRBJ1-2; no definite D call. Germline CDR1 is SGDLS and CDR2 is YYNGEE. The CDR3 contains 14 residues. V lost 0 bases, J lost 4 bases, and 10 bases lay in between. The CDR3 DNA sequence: TGTGCCAGCAGCGTAGGGGTAGGGATCTATGGCTACACCTTC. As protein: CASSVGVGIYGYTF.

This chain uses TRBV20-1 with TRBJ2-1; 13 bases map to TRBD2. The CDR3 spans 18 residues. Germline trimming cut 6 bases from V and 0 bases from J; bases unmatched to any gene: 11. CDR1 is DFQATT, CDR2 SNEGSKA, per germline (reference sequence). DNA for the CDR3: TGCAGTGCGGCTCGACTAGCGGGGGGCCGTAGCTCCTACAATGAGCAGTTCTTC. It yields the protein CSAARLAGGRSSYNEQFF.

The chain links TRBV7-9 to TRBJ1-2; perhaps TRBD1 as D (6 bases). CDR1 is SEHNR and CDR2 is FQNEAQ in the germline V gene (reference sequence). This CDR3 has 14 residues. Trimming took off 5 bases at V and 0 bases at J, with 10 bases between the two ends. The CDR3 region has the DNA TGTGCCAGCAGCACAGGGAACCCTAACTATGGCTACACCTTC. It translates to CASSTGNPNYGYTF.

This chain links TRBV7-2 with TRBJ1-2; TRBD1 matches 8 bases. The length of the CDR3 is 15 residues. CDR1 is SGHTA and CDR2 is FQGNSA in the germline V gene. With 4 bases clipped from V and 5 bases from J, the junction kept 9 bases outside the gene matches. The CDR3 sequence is CASSSPDRALYGYTF. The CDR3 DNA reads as TGTGCCAGCAGCTCCCCGGACAGGGCCCTTTATGGCTACACCTTC.

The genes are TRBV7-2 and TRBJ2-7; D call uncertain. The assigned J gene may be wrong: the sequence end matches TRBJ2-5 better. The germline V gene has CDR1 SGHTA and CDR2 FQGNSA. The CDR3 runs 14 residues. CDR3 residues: CASSSNAVGETQYF. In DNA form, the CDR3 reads TGTGCCAGCAGCTCGAACGCGGTAGGAGAGACCCAGTACTTC.

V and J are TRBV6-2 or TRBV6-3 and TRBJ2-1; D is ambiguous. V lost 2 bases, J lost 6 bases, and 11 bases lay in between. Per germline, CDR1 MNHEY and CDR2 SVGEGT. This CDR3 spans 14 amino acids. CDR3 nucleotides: TGTGCCAGCAGTTACCCAGTGGGATCCAATGAGCAGTTCTTC. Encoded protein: CASSYPVGSNEQFF.

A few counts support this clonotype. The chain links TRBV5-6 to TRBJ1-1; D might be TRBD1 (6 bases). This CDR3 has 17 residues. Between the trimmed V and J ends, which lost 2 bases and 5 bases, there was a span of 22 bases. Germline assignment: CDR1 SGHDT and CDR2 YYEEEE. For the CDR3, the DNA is TGTGCCAGCAGCTTTCGTCTCCGGACAGAAGATTGGACTGAAGCTTTCTTT. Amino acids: CASSFRLRTEDWTEAFF.

This CDR3 is CASGDRQVEQYF. CDR3 nucleotides: TGTGCCAGCGGCGACAGACAGGTTGAGCAGTACTTC. The chain links TRBV6-1 to TRBJ2-7, with D possibly being TRBD1 (6 bases). With 8 bases removed from V and 7 bases from J, the gap between germline ends came to 15 bases. CDR3 size: 12 residues. Germline V lookup: CDR1 MNHNS, CDR2 SASEGT.